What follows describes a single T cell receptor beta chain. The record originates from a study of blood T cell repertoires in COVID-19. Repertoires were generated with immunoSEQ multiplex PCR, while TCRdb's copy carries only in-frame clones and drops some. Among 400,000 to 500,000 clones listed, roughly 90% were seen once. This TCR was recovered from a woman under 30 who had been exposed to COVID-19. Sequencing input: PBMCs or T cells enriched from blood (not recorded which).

The CDR3 coding sequence is TGTGCCAGCAGTACAAGAGGGTTTGGGGAGCAGTACTTC. Protein product: CASSTRGFGEQYF. The chain combines TRBV6-5 with TRBJ2-7, with D maybe TRBD2 (5 bases). The V and J ends lost 5 bases and 7 bases respectively, with 15 bases between them. The CDR3 runs to 13 residues. CDR1 MNHEY and CDR2 SVGAGI come from the germline V gene.